This note documents a single T cell receptor beta chain sequence. Its antigen remains unidentified. Being one base from a much bigger clone, this may be a read error. Donors formed part of the validation cohort, which comprised 120 subjects and was distinct from the first cohort of several hundred subjects. V is pared back by 3 bases and J by 1 base, with 2 bases lying between the germline termini. From a lookup of the germline V gene (reference sequence), CDR1 and CDR2 are SGHNT and YYREEE. CDR3 length: 11 amino acids, cysteine to phenylalanine. The read is trimmed to its CDR3 DNA, 33 bases read in frame from base 1. These data are taken from a study of cytomegalovirus exposure and HLA in healthy donors (dated by TCRdb to about 2017). Background on the whole study: According to a later analysis, one platform produced both the 110 or so validation repertoires and the roughly 660 repertoires of the first cohort. To predict cytomegalovirus infection status, the study combined high-throughput TCR immunosequencing, statistical association of individual TCRs with disease status, and machine learning. The study aimed to test whether cataloging public T cell receptors could reveal signatures of past pathogen exposure. Along with the approximately 620-subject first cohort, a separate validation cohort of over a hundred different subjects was used. Paper-wide results and their limitations: The study gave a list of some 150 TCR beta chains associated with cytomegalovirus. In both the original and validation cohorts, the classifier was reported to diagnose cytomegalovirus status with high specificity and sensitivity. A later analysis had no HLA typing for the validation cohort, so co-occurrence there was scored across all 110 or so repertoires. In a later analysis, TCRs clustered in the first cohort were found to also tend to co-occur in the 120 validation repertoires, with 94% of cluster scores above 0. According to the authors, the approach could potentially be generalized to other disease states and immunological phenotypes. Most TCR sequences were seen in very few donors, while some public TCRs were found in many individuals. A few of the identified cytomegalovirus-associated TCR beta chains were confirmed in vitro to be specific for cytomegalovirus antigens.

The library was made by the immunoSEQ multiplex PCR assay. The study's own analysis went as follows. To diagnose cytomegalovirus status from the catalog of TCR beta chain sequences, a statistical classification framework was built. In its TCRdb copy, this immuneACCESS table keeps in-frame sequences only and misses some clones. Where compared with another copy, unresolved V genes explain less than half of these, and the others have no known cause. V and J calls and clone size are given by that table; D and trimming were obtained from the DNA. Across this sample there are fewer than 350,000 clones, with more than 75% seen only once. About 0.86% of the sample goes to the ten largest clones.

This receptor chain uses TRBV5-4 and TRBJ2-7; the D gene is not confidently resolved. The sample comprised PBMCs. The clonotype originates from a woman aged 18-29 years in good health and CMV-seronegative. The DNA sequence is as follows: TGTGCCAGCAGCTCGTCCTACGAGCAGTACTTC. Its amino acids are CASSSSYEQYF.